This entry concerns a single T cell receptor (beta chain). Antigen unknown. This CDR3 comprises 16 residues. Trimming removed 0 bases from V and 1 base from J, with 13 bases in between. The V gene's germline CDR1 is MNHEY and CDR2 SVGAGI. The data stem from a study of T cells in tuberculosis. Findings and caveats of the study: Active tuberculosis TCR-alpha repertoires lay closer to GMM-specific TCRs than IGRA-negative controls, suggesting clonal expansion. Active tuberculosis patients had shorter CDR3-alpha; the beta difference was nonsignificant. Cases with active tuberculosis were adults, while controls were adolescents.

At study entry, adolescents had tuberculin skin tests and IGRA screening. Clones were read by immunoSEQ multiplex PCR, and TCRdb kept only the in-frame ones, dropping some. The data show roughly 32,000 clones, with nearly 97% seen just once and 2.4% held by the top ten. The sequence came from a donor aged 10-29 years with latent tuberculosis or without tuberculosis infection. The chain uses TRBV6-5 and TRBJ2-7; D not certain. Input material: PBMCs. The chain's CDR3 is CASSYSVQLNSYEQYF. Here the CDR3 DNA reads TGTGCCAGCAGTTACTCTGTACAGTTAAATTCCTACGAGCAGTACTTC.